Below are 32 T cell receptor beta chains sequenced from a single sample in a study of cytomegalovirus exposure and HLA in healthy donors listed by TCRdb under 2017. Library method: the immunoSEQ multiplex PCR assay. For the multiplex PCR, a mixture combining 60 forward primers for TCR Vbeta segments and 13 reverse primers for TCR Jbeta segments was used. The source is immuneACCESS, and TCRdb retained only in-frame sequences with V and J called. Part of the clones is not carried over; for the studies checked, unresolved V genes explain less than half of this, and the remainder is unexplained. The sample table holds around 190,000 clones, of which roughly 90% were seen once. The ten largest clones capture roughly 0.32% of the sample. The sequenced sample consisted of PBMCs. The source is a woman younger than 45 in good health and CMV-seronegative.

The genes are TRBV5-8 and TRBJ2-6, with unresolved D. There are 17 residues in the CDR3. From germline, CDR1 is SGHTS and CDR2 YDEGEE. Trimming cost V 4 bases and J 3 bases, with 17 bases left between them. CDR3 in amino acids: CASSRVGTRFGANVLTF. CDR3 DNA: TGTGCCAGCAGCCGGGTTGGTACCCGGTTTGGGGCCAACGTCCTGACTTTC.

This rearrangement joins TRBV6-5 to TRBJ1-1; no firm D call. The CDR3 is 13 amino acids. The V gene lost 10 bases and the J gene lost 1 base, with 13 bases spanning the gap. Germline-derived CDR1 and CDR2 are MNHEY and SVGAGI. The CDR3 reads CATSIHENTEAFF. The CDR3 nucleotides read TGTGCCACTAGCATACACGAGAACACTGAAGCTTTCTTT.

J is TRBJ2-1 and V is TRBV10-3, with 11 nucleotides matching TRBD1. The germline V gene has CDR1 ENHRY and CDR2 SYGVKD. CDR3 length equals 16 residues. V was pared by 2 bases and J by 5 bases, with 5 bases of the junction left unmatched. The CDR3 reads CAISEGTGGLNNEQFF. DNA for the CDR3: TGTGCCATCAGTGAGGGGACAGGGGGTTTGAACAATGAGCAGTTCTTC.

This chain joins TRBV5-6 and TRBJ1-4; 8 bases agree with TRBD1. From germline, CDR1 is SGHDT and CDR2 YYEEEE. V was pared by 3 bases and J by 7 bases, with 8 bases of the junction left unmatched. The CDR3 is 15 residues long. The CDR3 loop reads CASSSTGTGGEKLFF. The DNA of the CDR3 is TGTGCCAGCAGCTCTACCGGGACAGGAGGTGAAAAACTGTTTTTT.

The rearrangement links TRBV9 to TRBJ1-2; D gene ambiguous. The CDR3 consists of 15 residues. V shed 0 bases and J shed 2 bases, with 11 bases lying between them. Germline CDR1 SGDLS, CDR2 YYNGEE. CDR3 amino acids: CASSVEAGMNYGYTF. DNA for the CDR3: TGTGCCAGCAGCGTAGAGGCAGGCATGAACTATGGCTACACCTTC.

This chain joins TRBV6-5 and TRBJ1-1; tentative D call: TRBD1 (6 bases). The V gene lost 0 bases and the J gene lost 4 bases, with 12 bases spanning the gap. The germline V gene encodes CDR1 MNHEY and CDR2 SVGAGI. This CDR3 region has 15 residues. CDR3 nucleotides: TGTGCCAGCAGTTACTCTTGGGGGCTTCGCACTGAAGCTTTCTTT. This sequence encodes CASSYSWGLRTEAFF.

This chain joins TRBV5-1 and TRBJ2-1, with D possibly being TRBD1 (9 bases). CDR1 SGHRS and CDR2 YFSETQ come from the germline V gene. The V end lost 4 bases, the J end lost 15 bases, and 32 bases lay between the germline ends. The CDR3 is 17 amino acids. For the CDR3, the DNA is TGCGCCAGCAGCCCCGCTGGGACAGGGAGAGAAAGCGGGGGTTCGTTCTTC. It specifies CASSPAGTGRESGGSFF. Full variable domain (outside the CDR3, taken from reference TRBV5-1 and TRBJ2-1): KAGVTQTPRYLIKTRGQQVTLSCSPISGHRSVSWYQQTPGQGLQFLFEYFSETQRNKGNFPGRFSGRQFSNSRSEMNVSTLELGDSALYLCASSPAGTGRESGGSFFGPGTRLTVL.

The chain couples TRBV6-1 to TRBJ1-2; D might be TRBD1 (5 bases). Trimming cost V 1 base and J 4 bases, with 13 bases left between them. The CDR3 has 15 amino acids. Germline V lookup: CDR1 MNHNS, CDR2 SASEGT. The CDR3 here is CASSEGQGFFYGYTF. CDR3 nucleotides: TGTGCCAGCAGTGAAGGGCAGGGCTTCTTCTATGGCTACACCTTC.

V is TRBV5-6 and J is TRBJ2-3; weak D call: TRBD1 (6 bases). Trimming took off 2 bases at V and 2 bases at J, with 9 bases between the two ends. Germline assignment: CDR1 SGHDT and CDR2 YYEEEE. The CDR3 contains 14 residues. The CDR3 protein is CASSFRDITDTQYF. The CDR3 DNA reads as TGTGCCAGCAGCTTTCGGGACATCACAGATACGCAGTATTTT.

This clone was recorded once. J is TRBJ2-5 and V is TRBV7-9; D gene ambiguous. This CDR3 contains 14 residues. Germline assignment: CDR1 SEHNR and CDR2 FQNEAQ (reference sequence). With 5 bases removed from V and 0 bases from J, the gap between germline ends came to 10 bases. The CDR3 coding sequence is TGTGCCAGCAGCCTCAGTTCGTACCAAGAGACCCAGTACTTC. Translation: CASSLSSYQETQYF.

V and J are TRBV29-1 and TRBJ2-7; 8 nucleotides agree with TRBD1. The CDR3 length is 15 residues. Germline CDR1 SQVTM, CDR2 ANQGSEA. After removal of 5 bases from V and 7 bases from J, the junction contained 16 bases not matched to a gene. CDR3 in DNA: TGCAGCGTTCTTAAGCAGGGGGCTCGGCAAGGGGAGCAGTACTTC. It translates to CSVLKQGARQGEQYF.

This chain's CDR3 is CASSRLLAGVQETQYF. DNA of the CDR3: TGTGCCAGCAGTCGATTACTAGCGGGAGTACAAGAGACCCAGTACTTC. The genes are TRBV27 and TRBJ2-5; 11 bases are a match to TRBD2. This CDR3 is 16 amino acids long. Germline trimming cut 5 bases from V and 2 bases from J; bases unmatched to any gene: 7. The germline V gene has CDR1 MNHEY and CDR2 SMNVEV (reference sequence).

The rearrangement uses TRBV7-8 and TRBJ1-4, with a tentative D call TRBD1 (6 bases). This CDR3 comprises 15 residues. The V end lost 4 bases, the J end lost 2 bases, and 11 bases lay between the germline ends. Germline V gene data show CDR1 as SGHVS and CDR2 as FQNEAQ. CDR3 residues: CASSSRDTTNEKLFF. The CDR3 nucleotides read TGTGCCAGCAGCTCACGGGACACCACTAATGAAAAACTGTTTTTT.

The sample holds one count of this clone. V usage is TRBV28 and J usage is TRBJ2-5; possibly TRBD2 for D (5 bases). The V gene lost 5 bases and the J gene lost 4 bases, with 14 bases spanning the gap. Germline CDR1 and CDR2: MDHEN and SYDVKM. CDR3 size: 14 residues. The CDR3 DNA reads as TGTGCCAGCAGTCCCGGCGGGCCAGGAGAGACCCAGTACTTC. Residues: CASSPGGPGETQYF.

The chain combines TRBV11-2 with TRBJ2-7; TRBD2 agrees at 9 bases. Germline assignment: CDR1 SGHAT and CDR2 FQNNGV. This CDR3 is built from 16 residues. With 2 bases clipped from V and 1 base from J, the junction kept 6 bases outside the gene matches. CDR3 sequence: CASSLQTSGLSYEQYF. CDR3 in DNA: TGTGCCAGCAGCTTACAGACTAGCGGCCTTTCCTACGAGCAGTACTTC.

The J gene is TRBJ2-7, the V gene TRBV4-1; 8 bases agree with TRBD1. The ends lost 4 bases at V and 3 bases at J; junction bases unmatched: 5. Germline CDR1 and CDR2: MGHRA and YSYEKL. The CDR3 sequence is 14 residues long. The CDR3 nucleotides read TGCGCCAGCAGCCCTCACGGACAGGGCTACGAGCAGTACTTC. Translation gives CASSPHGQGYEQYF.

The rearrangement joins TRBV6-1 to TRBJ1-2; 7 bases fit TRBD1. This CDR3 region has 15 residues. The V gene's germline CDR1 is MNHNS and CDR2 SASEGT. V lost 2 bases to trimming and J lost 8 bases; unmatched junction nucleotides: 11. For the CDR3, the DNA is TGTGCCAGCAGTGAAACGACAGGGTTCGCGGGGGGCTACACCTTC. Translation: CASSETTGFAGGYTF.

The gene calls are TRBV10-3 and TRBJ2-5; a weak D match, TRBD2 (6 bases). CDR1 is ENHRY, CDR2 SYGVKD, per germline. The CDR3 length is 13 residues. The V gene lost 1 base and the J gene lost 5 bases, with 8 bases spanning the gap. Here the CDR3 DNA reads TGTGCCATCAGTGAGTTGGAGGGGGAGACCCAGTACTTC. It yields the protein CAISELEGETQYF.

The J gene is TRBJ2-7, the V gene TRBV4-1; 9 bases map to TRBD2. The CDR3 spans 13 residues. Unmatched junction bases numbered 2, after V lost 5 bases and J lost 3 bases. Germline CDR1 reads MGHRA; CDR2 reads YSYEKL. CDR3 sequence (DNA): TGCGCCAGCAGCGTGCGGGAGGGCTACGAGCAGTACTTC. Translation: CASSVREGYEQYF.

This chain joins TRBV4-2 and TRBJ2-7; 10 nucleotides match TRBD2. Trimming cost V 1 base and J 2 bases; bases outside gene matches: 8. CDR1 is LGHNA and CDR2 is YNFKEQ in the germline V gene. This CDR3 has 17 amino acids. CDR3 bases: TGTGCCAGCAGCCAAGCACTAGCGGGACCGGGACCCTACGAGCAGTACTTC. Protein sequence: CASSQALAGPGPYEQYF.

The V and J genes are TRBV10-1 and TRBJ2-7, with 7 bases matching TRBD2. V was clipped by 6 bases and J by 3 bases; unmatched bases: 8. The CDR3 sequence is 14 residues long. In germline, CDR1 is WNHNN, CDR2 SYGVQD (reference sequence). CDR3 sequence reads: CASSAREHFYEQYF. CDR3 coding DNA: TGCGCCAGCAGCGCGCGGGAGCATTTCTACGAGCAGTACTTC.

This sequence joins TRBV7-6 and TRBJ2-7; TRBD2 agrees at 9 bases. This CDR3 region has 17 residues. Germline loops: CDR1 SGHVS, CDR2 FNYEAQ. Unmatched junction bases numbered 9, after V lost 3 bases and J lost 0 bases. As DNA, the CDR3 is TGTGCCAGCAGCTTGACGTCTAGCGGGGCCCGCTCCTACGAGCAGTACTTC. Protein: CASSLTSSGARSYEQYF.

This rearrangement joins TRBV11-2 to TRBJ1-5, with unresolved D. V gave up 1 base and J gave up 3 bases, with 4 bases separating them. Germline V gene sequence: CDR1 SGHAT, CDR2 FQNNGV. The CDR3 is 13 residues long. CDR3 region: CASSLVSNQPQHF. The CDR3 DNA reads TGTGCCAGCAGCTTAGTATCCAATCAGCCCCAGCATTTT.

In the case of this clone: Other DNA variants within this sample encode the same CDR3. The chain is built from TRBV28 and TRBJ1-5; D is perhaps TRBD1 (5 bases). CDR1 is MDHEN and CDR2 is SYDVKM in the germline V gene. V was shortened by 6 bases and J by 6 bases, with 6 bases between the two germline ends. The CDR3 is made up of 11 amino acids. The CDR3 region is CASSGGQPQHF. CDR3 DNA sequence: TGTGCCAGCAGCGGGGGTCAGCCCCAGCATTTT.

The chain carries TRBV7-9 and TRBJ2-7, with a possible D match to TRBD2 (6 bases). Trimming cost V 4 bases and J 2 bases, with 12 bases left between them. CDR1 and CDR2 from the germline V gene are SEHNR and FQNEAQ (reference sequence). The CDR3 length is 14 residues. CDR3 protein: CASSSPGLPYEQYF. As DNA, the CDR3 is TGTGCCAGCAGCTCCCCGGGACTTCCCTACGAGCAGTACTTC.

The chain combines TRBV28 with TRBJ1-3, with TRBD1 matching 9 bases. Trimming at V came to 6 bases and at J to 4 bases, leaving 10 bases not matched to a gene. The germline V gene encodes CDR1 MDHEN and CDR2 SYDVKM. This CDR3 is 16 amino acids long. CDR3 DNA: TGTGCCAGCAGCCTCCTACAGGGGGCGGGAGGAAACACCATATATTTT. This gives the protein CASSLLQGAGGNTIYF.

In DNA, the CDR3 is TGTGCCAGCAGCCTCATCGCGGGGGGCTACGAGCAGTACTTC. Translating gives CASSLIAGGYEQYF. The chain joins TRBV16 to TRBJ2-7, with 8 bases fitting TRBD2. The CDR3 has 14 amino acids. Germline loops: CDR1 KGHSY, CDR2 FQNENV. V shed 4 bases and J 3 bases; nucleotides not matched to a gene: 5.

This chain connects TRBV29-1 to TRBJ2-3; a possible D gene is TRBD1 (6 bases). The germline CDR1 and CDR2 sequences are SQVTM and ANQGSEA. The length of the CDR3 is 14 residues. The V gene lost 7 bases and the J gene lost 0 bases, with 14 bases spanning the gap. CDR3 DNA sequence: TGCAGCGCTAATTTACAGGGTAGCACAGATACGCAGTATTTT. Its translation: CSANLQGSTDTQYF.

The gene calls are TRBV28 and TRBJ2-5; no clear D. The germline V gene encodes CDR1 MDHEN and CDR2 SYDVKM. This CDR3 is built from 13 residues. V gave up 5 bases and J gave up 1 base, with 8 bases separating them. The CDR3 loop reads CASSPLVQETQYF. The CDR3 coding sequence is TGTGCCAGCAGTCCCCTAGTCCAAGAGACCCAGTACTTC.

J is TRBJ1-2 and V is TRBV6-5, with 8 bases lining up with TRBD1. The CDR3 sequence is 14 residues long. The ends lost 4 bases at V and 13 bases at J; junction bases unmatched: 14. Per germline, CDR1 MNHEY and CDR2 SVGAGI. CDR3 amino acids: CASSSADRAEVCTF. CDR3 DNA sequence: TGTGCCAGCAGTTCCGCGGACAGGGCGGAAGTATGCACCTTC.

This clone was counted a few times. The chain couples TRBV10-3 to TRBJ2-1; weak D call: TRBD2 (6 bases). The germline gives CDR1 ENHRY, CDR2 SYGVKD. This CDR3 spans 14 amino acids. V was pared by 0 bases and J by 9 bases, with 12 bases between. CDR3 nucleotides: TGTGCCATCAGTGAGTCTGGCGGGGATACTGAGCAGTTCTTC. It translates to CAISESGGDTEQFF.

This clone showed up just a few times. V is TRBV6-6 and J is TRBJ2-7; D might be TRBD1 (7 bases). Trimming removed 9 bases from V and 0 bases from J, with 15 bases in between. There are 14 residues in the CDR3. Germline V lookup: CDR1 MNHNY, CDR2 SVGAGI (reference sequence). The CDR3: CASCTGDSSYEQYF. CDR3 nucleotide sequence: TGTGCCAGTTGTACGGGGGACAGCTCCTACGAGCAGTACTTC.